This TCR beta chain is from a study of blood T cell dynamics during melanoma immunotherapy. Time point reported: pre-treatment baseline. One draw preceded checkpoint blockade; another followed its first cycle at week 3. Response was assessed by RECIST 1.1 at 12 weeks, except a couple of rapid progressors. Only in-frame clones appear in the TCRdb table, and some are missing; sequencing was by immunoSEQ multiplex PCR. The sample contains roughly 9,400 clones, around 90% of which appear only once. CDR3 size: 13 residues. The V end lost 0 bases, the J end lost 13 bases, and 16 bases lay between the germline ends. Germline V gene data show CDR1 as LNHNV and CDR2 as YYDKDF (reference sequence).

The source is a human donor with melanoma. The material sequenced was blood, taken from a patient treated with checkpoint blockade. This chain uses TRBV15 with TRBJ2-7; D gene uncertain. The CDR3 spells CATSRDLGSLPYF. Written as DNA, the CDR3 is TGTGCCACCAGCAGAGATCTGGGGTCCCTCCCATACTTC.